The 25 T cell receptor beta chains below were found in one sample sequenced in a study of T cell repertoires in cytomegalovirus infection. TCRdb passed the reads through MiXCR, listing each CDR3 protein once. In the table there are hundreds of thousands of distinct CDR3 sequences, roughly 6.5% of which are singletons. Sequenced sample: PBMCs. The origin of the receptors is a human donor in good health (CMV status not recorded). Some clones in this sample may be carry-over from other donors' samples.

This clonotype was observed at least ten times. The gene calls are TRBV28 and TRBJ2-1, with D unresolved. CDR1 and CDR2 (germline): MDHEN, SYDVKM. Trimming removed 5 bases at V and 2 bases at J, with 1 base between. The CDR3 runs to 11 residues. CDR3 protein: CASSTYNEQFF. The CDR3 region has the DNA TGTGCCAGCAGTACCTACAATGAGCAGTTCTTC.

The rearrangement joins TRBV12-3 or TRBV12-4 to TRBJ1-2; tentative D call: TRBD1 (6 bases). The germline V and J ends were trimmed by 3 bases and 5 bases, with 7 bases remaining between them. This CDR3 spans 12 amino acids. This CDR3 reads CASSFGQYGYTF. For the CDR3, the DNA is TGTGCCAGCAGTTTTGGACAGTATGGCTACACCTTC.

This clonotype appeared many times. The CDR3 is CASSSQTSTDTQYF. DNA for the CDR3: TGTGCCAGCAGCTCCCAGACTAGCACAGATACGCAGTATTTT. The V and J genes are TRBV7-9 and TRBJ2-3, with D unclear. The CDR3 extends over 14 amino acids. In germline, CDR1 is SEHNR, CDR2 FQNEAQ (reference sequence). V was shortened by 4 bases and J by 0 bases, with 8 bases between the two germline ends.

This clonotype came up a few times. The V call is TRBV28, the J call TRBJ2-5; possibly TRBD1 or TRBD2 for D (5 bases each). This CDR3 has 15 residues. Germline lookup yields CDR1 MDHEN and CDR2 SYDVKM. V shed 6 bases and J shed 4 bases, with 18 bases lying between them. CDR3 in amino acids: CASSRAPGTRETQYF. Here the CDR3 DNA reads TGTGCCAGCAGCCGGGCCCCCGGGACGAGAGAGACCCAGTACTTC. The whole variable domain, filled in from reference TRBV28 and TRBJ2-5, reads DVKVTQSSRYLVKRTGEKVFLECVQDMDHENMFWYRQDPGLGLRLIYFSYDVKMKEKGDIPEGYSVSREKKERFSLILESASTNQTSMYLCASSRAPGTRETQYFGPGTRLLVL.

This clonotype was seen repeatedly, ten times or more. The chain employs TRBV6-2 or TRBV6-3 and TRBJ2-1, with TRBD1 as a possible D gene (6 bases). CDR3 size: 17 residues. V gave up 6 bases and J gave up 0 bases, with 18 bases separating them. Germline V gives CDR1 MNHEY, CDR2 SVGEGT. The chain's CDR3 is CASRSLNGQSSYNEQFF. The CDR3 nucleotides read TGTGCCAGCAGGAGCCTTAACGGACAGAGCTCCTACAATGAGCAGTTCTTC.

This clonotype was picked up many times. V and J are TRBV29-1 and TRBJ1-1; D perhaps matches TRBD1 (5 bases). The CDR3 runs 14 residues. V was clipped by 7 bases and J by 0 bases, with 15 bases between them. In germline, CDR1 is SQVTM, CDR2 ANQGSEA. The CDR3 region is CSAREEGLNTEAFF. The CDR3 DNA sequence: TGCAGCGCTAGGGAAGAGGGGCTGAACACTGAAGCTTTCTTT.

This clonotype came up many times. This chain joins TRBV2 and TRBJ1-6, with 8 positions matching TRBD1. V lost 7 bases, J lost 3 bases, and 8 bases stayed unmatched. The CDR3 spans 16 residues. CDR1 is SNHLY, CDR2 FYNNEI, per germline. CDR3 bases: TGTGCCAGCACCAAAAGGACAGGGAACTATAATTCACCCCTCCACTTT. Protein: CASTKRTGNYNSPLHF.

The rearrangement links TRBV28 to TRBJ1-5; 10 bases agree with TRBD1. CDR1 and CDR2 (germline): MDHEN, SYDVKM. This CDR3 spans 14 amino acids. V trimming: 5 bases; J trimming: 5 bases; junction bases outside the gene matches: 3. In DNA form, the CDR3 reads TGTGCCAGCAGTCCTGGACAGGGGGATCAGCCCCAGCATTTT. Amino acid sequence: CASSPGQGDQPQHF.

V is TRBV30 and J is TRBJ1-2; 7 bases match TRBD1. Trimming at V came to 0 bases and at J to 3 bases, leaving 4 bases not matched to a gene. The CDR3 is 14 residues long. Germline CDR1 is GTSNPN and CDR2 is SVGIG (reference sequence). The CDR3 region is CAWSVKGADYGYTF. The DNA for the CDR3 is TGTGCCTGGAGTGTGAAGGGGGCAGACTATGGCTACACCTTC.

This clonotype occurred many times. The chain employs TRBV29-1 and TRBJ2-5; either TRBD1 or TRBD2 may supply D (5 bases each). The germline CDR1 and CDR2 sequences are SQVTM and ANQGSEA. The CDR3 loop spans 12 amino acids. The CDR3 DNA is TGCAGTGCTTTTCGAGGGGAAGAGACCCAGTACTTC. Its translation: CSAFRGEETQYF.

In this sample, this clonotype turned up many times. The CDR3 nucleotides are TGTGCCAGCGGGCGCGAGGGGTCTGAAGCTTTCTTT. It translates to CASGREGSEAFF. J is TRBJ1-1 and V is TRBV7-8; D might be TRBD1 (5 bases). The ends were cut back, 8 bases at V and 6 bases at J, with 13 bases in the middle. This CDR3 contains 12 residues. Germline CDR1 SGHVS, CDR2 FQNEAQ.

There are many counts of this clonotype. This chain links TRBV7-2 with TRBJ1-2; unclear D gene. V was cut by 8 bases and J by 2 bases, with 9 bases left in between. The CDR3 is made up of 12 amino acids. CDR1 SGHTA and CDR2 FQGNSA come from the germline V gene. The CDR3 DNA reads TGTGCCAGCTTAGGACGGAACTATGGCTACACCTTC. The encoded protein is CASLGRNYGYTF.

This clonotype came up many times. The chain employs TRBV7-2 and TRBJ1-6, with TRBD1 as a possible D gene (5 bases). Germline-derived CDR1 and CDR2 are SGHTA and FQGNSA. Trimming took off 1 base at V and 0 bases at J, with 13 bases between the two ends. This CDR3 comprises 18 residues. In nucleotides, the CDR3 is TGTGCCAGCAGCTTAGGACAGCTAGGCAGCTCCTATAATTCACCCCTCCACTTT. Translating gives CASSLGQLGSSYNSPLHF.

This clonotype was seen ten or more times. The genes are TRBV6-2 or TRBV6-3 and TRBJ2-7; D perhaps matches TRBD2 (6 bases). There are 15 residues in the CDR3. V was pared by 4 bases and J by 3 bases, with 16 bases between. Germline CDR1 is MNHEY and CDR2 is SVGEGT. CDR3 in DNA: TGTGCCAGCAGTTGGCGGCAGCGGGTAAGCTACGAGCAGTACTTC. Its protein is CASSWRQRVSYEQYF.

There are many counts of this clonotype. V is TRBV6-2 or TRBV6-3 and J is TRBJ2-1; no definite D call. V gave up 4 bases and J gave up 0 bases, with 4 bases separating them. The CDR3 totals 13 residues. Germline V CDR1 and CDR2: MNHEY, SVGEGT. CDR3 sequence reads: CASSWVSYNEQFF. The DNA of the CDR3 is TGTGCCAGCAGTTGGGTCTCCTACAATGAGCAGTTCTTC.

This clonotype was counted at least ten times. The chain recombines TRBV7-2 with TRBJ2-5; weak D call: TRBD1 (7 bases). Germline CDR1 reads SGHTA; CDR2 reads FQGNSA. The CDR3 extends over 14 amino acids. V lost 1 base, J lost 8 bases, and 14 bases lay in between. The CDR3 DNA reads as TGTGCCAGCAGCTTAGGGCGGGACAGCGGAACCCAGTACTTC. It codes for CASSLGRDSGTQYF.

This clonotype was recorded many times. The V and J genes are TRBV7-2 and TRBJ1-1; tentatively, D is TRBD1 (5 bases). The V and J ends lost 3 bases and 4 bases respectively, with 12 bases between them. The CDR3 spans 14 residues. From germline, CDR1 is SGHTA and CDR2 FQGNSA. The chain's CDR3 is CASSLGPDGTEAFF. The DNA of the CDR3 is TGTGCCAGCAGCTTGGGGCCTGATGGCACTGAAGCTTTCTTT.

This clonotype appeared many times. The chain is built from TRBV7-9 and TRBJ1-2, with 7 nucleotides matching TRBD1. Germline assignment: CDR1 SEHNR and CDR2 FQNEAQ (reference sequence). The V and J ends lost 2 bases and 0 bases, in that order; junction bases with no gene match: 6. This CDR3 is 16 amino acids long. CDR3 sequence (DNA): TGTGCCAGCAGCTTATCGGGACAGCATGCTAACTATGGCTACACCTTC. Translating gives CASSLSGQHANYGYTF.

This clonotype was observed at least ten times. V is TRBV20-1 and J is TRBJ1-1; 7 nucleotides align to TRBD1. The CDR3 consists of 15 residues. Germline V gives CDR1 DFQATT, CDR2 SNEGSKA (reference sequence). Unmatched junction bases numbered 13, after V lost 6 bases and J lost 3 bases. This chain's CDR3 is CSALRSRGGDTEAFF. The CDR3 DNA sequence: TGCAGTGCCTTAAGAAGCAGGGGGGGTGACACTGAAGCTTTCTTT.

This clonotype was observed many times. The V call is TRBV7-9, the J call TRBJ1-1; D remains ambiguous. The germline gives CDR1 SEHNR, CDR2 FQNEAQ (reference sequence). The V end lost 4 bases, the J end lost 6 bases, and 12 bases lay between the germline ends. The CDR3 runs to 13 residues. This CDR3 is CASSSGELAEAFF. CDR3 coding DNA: TGTGCCAGCAGCTCCGGGGAATTGGCTGAAGCTTTCTTT.

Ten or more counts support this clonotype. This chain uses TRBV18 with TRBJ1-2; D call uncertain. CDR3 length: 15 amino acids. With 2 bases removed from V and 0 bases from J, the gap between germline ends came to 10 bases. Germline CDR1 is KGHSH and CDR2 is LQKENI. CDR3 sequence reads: CASSPEQLPNYGYTF. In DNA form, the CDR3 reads TGTGCCAGCTCACCAGAACAGCTCCCTAACTATGGCTACACCTTC.

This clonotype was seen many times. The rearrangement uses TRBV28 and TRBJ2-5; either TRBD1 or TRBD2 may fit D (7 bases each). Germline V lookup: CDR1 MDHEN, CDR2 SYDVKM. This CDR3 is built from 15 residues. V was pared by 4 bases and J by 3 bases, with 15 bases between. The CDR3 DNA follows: TGTGCCAGCAGTTCCCCGGCAGGGGGGGAAGAGACCCAGTACTTC. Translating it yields CASSSPAGGEETQYF.

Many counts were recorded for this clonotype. CDR3 sequence: CASSFPGTGEDTQYF. In nucleotides, the CDR3 is TGTGCCAGCAGCTTCCCGGGGACAGGGGAAGATACGCAGTATTTT. The V gene is TRBV7-9, the J gene TRBJ2-3, with TRBD1 identical over 10 bases. The CDR3 has 15 residues. The trim removed 3 bases at V and 5 bases at J, leaving 5 bases unmatched. Per the germline V gene, CDR1 is SEHNR and CDR2 is FQNEAQ (reference sequence).

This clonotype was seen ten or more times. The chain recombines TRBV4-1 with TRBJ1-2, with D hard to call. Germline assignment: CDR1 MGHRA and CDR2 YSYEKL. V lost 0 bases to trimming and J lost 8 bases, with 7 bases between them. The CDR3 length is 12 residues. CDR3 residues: CASSQDTRGYTF. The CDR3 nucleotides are TGCGCCAGCAGCCAAGACACAAGAGGCTACACCTTC.

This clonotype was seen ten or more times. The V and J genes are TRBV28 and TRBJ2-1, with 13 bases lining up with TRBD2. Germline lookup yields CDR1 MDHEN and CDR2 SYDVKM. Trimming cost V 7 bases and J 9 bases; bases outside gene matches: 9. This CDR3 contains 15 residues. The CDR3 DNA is TGTGCCAGCATCCAAACTAGCGGGGGGGCCTCTGAGCAGTTCTTC. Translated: CASIQTSGGASEQFF.